Listed below are T cell receptor beta chains from one sample, sequenced in a study of T cells expressing NK-cell markers. TCRdb processed the 5' RACE reads again and assigns one entry to each CDR3 protein, with no DNA. The listing contains about 460,000 distinct CDR3 sequences. Material for sequencing was blood T cells: a sorted CD56 or NKG2C T cell subset, CD4+ or CD8+ T cells, or bulk PBMC T cells (not recorded which). These receptors all stem from a woman aged 50 to 60 in good health. CDR3s include the opening cysteine and the closing phenylalanine or tryptophan.

j_gene: TRBJ2-1
v_gene: TRBV27
CDR3aa: CASSLQQGAIRNEQFF

j_gene: TRBJ2-5
v_gene: TRBV12-3/TRBV12-4
CDR3aa: CASSLEVGQGLQTQYF

j_gene: TRBJ2-5
v_gene: TRBV6-1
CDR3aa: CASMRRGIQETQYF

j_gene: TRBJ2-5
v_gene: TRBV21-1
CDR3aa: CASSKVLTRDRKETQYF

j_gene: TRBJ1-5
v_gene: TRBV19
CDR3aa: CASSIVRQRDQPQHF

j_gene: TRBJ1-4
v_gene: TRBV10-3
CDR3aa: CATNDRTTNEKLFF

j_gene: TRBJ2-7
v_gene: TRBV7-6
CDR3aa: CASAPFYGGGEQYF

j_gene: TRBJ1-2
v_gene: TRBV18
CDR3aa: CASSPRPPNYGYTF

j_gene: TRBJ2-3
v_gene: TRBV20-1
CDR3aa: CSAIHTLSEPSTDTQYF

j_gene: TRBJ1-1
v_gene: TRBV5-1
CDR3aa: CASSLYGMAEAFF

j_gene: TRBJ1-5
v_gene: TRBV12-3/TRBV12-4
CDR3aa: CASSSLSEGRQPQHF

j_gene: TRBJ2-5
v_gene: TRBV5-1
CDR3aa: CASSLALAGNKETQYF

j_gene: TRBJ1-2
v_gene: TRBV7-9
CDR3aa: CASSHTRTGGYGYTF

j_gene: TRBJ1-1
v_gene: TRBV5-1
CDR3aa: CASSSLPGQGGSGTEAFF

j_gene: TRBJ2-5
v_gene: TRBV4-1
CDR3aa: CASREGRVVFETQYF

j_gene: TRBJ2-2
v_gene: TRBV7-3
CDR3aa: CASSLTAGPGPGELFF

j_gene: TRBJ2-1
v_gene: TRBV3-1
CDR3aa: CASSFNAGANEQFF

j_gene: TRBJ1-5
v_gene: TRBV12-3/TRBV12-4
CDR3aa: CASTSRGARAQHF

j_gene: TRBJ2-7
v_gene: TRBV12-3/TRBV12-4
CDR3aa: CASSLEDREHEQYF

j_gene: TRBJ2-5
v_gene: TRBV20-1
CDR3aa: CSARERGPGLIRQETQYF

j_gene: TRBJ2-3
v_gene: TRBV12-3/TRBV12-4
CDR3aa: CASSLWGDADTQYF

j_gene: TRBJ1-1
v_gene: TRBV2
CDR3aa: CASSTPWGRKNTEAFF

j_gene: TRBJ2-1
v_gene: TRBV12-3/TRBV12-4
CDR3aa: CASSSIAGATPEQFF

j_gene: TRBJ2-5
v_gene: TRBV24-1
CDR3aa: CATSDFAGDAETQYF

j_gene: TRBJ1-4
v_gene: TRBV12-3/TRBV12-4
CDR3aa: CASSPGGGLKLFF

j_gene: TRBJ2-1
v_gene: TRBV10-3
CDR3aa: CATRLAYEQFF

j_gene: TRBJ2-5
v_gene: TRBV20-1
CDR3aa: CSALTFRASGSRETQYF

j_gene: TRBJ1-2
v_gene: TRBV11-3
CDR3aa: CASSPDRGRGYTF

j_gene: TRBJ2-2
v_gene: TRBV18
CDR3aa: CASSPTSGRASGELFF